The 25 T cell receptor beta chains below all came from one sample that was sequenced in a study of OX40 agonist ivuxolimab in advanced cancers. Only in-frame clones appear in the TCRdb table, and some are missing; sequencing was by immunoSEQ multiplex PCR. The sample holds around 76,000 clones, 70% to 90% seen once. The input for sequencing was CD4+ or CD8+ T cells sorted from blood, taken in a trial of the OX40 agonist ivuxolimab. Receptors originate from an adult with an advanced solid tumor such as melanoma, head and neck, liver or kidney cancer.

The rearrangement uses TRBV7-3 and TRBJ2-7; the match to TRBD1 covers 11 bases. Germline V gene data show CDR1 as SGHTA and CDR2 as FQGTGA. V shed 0 bases, J shed 7 bases, and the junction held 8 bases outside the gene matches. The CDR3 sequence is 16 residues long. In DNA, the CDR3 is TGTGCCAGCAGCTTAACTTTTGGACAGGGGGCGAGGGAGCAGTACTTC. This sequence encodes CASSLTFGQGAREQYF.

The chain carries TRBV7-2 and TRBJ1-5; D perhaps matches TRBD1 (5 bases). The CDR3 totals 16 residues. From germline, CDR1 is SGHTA and CDR2 FQGNSA. Trimming left V 7 bases short and J 0 bases short, with 16 bases between. The CDR3, as DNA: TGTGCCAGCACCTCAGGGTGGGGGATTAGCAATCAGCCCCAGCATTTT. Its translation is CASTSGWGISNQPQHF.

J is TRBJ2-2 and V is TRBV9; 8 bases line up with TRBD2. Germline loops: CDR1 SGDLS, CDR2 YYNGEE. Trimming took 4 bases from V and 3 from J; bases not matched to a gene: 8. There are 16 residues in the CDR3. CDR3 residues: CASSLYGRGDTGELFF. In nucleotides, the CDR3 is TGTGCCAGCAGCCTCTACGGGAGGGGAGACACCGGGGAGCTGTTTTTT.

This clone appeared many times. The chain uses TRBV5-4 and TRBJ1-2, with 9 nucleotides matching TRBD1. This CDR3 spans 16 amino acids. The germline CDR1 and CDR2 sequences are SGHNT and YYREEE (reference sequence). The junction had 17 bases not matched to a gene; V was cut back by 6 bases and J by 8 bases. CDR3 region: CASTNQGDRETRGYTF. CDR3 bases: TGTGCCAGCACCAATCAAGGGGACAGGGAAACTAGGGGCTACACCTTC.

The chain carries TRBV2 and TRBJ2-3, with D unresolved. The CDR3 sequence is 15 residues long. The ends were cut back, 0 bases at V and 0 bases at J, with 7 bases in the middle. In germline, CDR1 is SNHLY, CDR2 FYNNEI. CDR3 coding DNA: TGTGCCAGCAGTGAAGCAATCTGGAGCACAGATACGCAGTATTTT. Translated, it gives CASSEAIWSTDTQYF.

The J gene is TRBJ1-6, the V gene TRBV6-5; TRBD1 matches 7 bases. The CDR3 loop spans 15 amino acids. The trim removed 5 bases at V and 7 bases at J, leaving 8 bases unmatched. Per germline, CDR1 MNHEY and CDR2 SVGAGI. CDR3 region: CASSQEQTGNSPLHF. The CDR3 DNA follows: TGTGCCAGCAGTCAAGAACAGACAGGGAATTCACCCCTCCACTTT.

The chain joins TRBV7-9 to TRBJ2-2; D is ambiguous. V lost 1 base and J lost 3, with 6 bases in between. The CDR3 contains 14 residues. Per the germline V gene, CDR1 is SEHNR and CDR2 is FQNEAQ (reference sequence). This chain's CDR3 is CASSLERDTGELFF. The DNA of the CDR3 is TGTGCCAGCAGCTTAGAACGGGACACCGGGGAGCTGTTTTTT.

The V call is TRBV29-1, the J call TRBJ2-5; 7 bases fit TRBD1. Germline V gives CDR1 SQVTM, CDR2 ANQGSEA. Losses at the gene ends were 3 bases for V and 4 bases for J; bases not matched to a gene: 2. This CDR3 comprises 12 residues. CDR3 residues: CSVDPGGETQYF. The CDR3, as DNA: TGCAGCGTTGATCCAGGGGGAGAGACCCAGTACTTC.

The chain recombines TRBV9 with TRBJ2-2; D unclear. The germline V and J ends were trimmed by 0 bases and 3 bases, with 6 bases remaining between them. Germline V gene sequence: CDR1 SGDLS, CDR2 YYNGEE. The CDR3 contains 14 residues. The CDR3 nucleotides read TGTGCCAGCAGCGTAGCGGGCTACACCGGGGAGCTGTTTTTT. It yields the protein CASSVAGYTGELFF.

The J gene is TRBJ2-5, the V gene TRBV5-1; no firm D call. The CDR3 spans 13 residues. V was shortened by 4 bases and J by 0 bases, with 7 bases between the two germline ends. From germline, CDR1 is SGHRS and CDR2 YFSETQ. The CDR3 region is CASSPGNQETQYF. The CDR3 coding sequence is TGCGCCAGCAGCCCGGGTAACCAAGAGACCCAGTACTTC.

The chain combines TRBV18 with TRBJ1-5; D is possibly TRBD1 (5 bases). V lost 5 bases and J 6 bases, leaving 17 bases between the germline ends. This CDR3 region has 15 residues. Per the germline V gene, CDR1 is KGHSH and CDR2 is LQKENI. The CDR3, as DNA: TGTGCCAGCTCAACCAGGGAAGGGTTCATTCAGCCCCAGCATTTT. This sequence encodes CASSTREGFIQPQHF.

V and J are TRBV27 and TRBJ2-7; 7 bases are a match to TRBD2. This CDR3 contains 16 residues. Trimming took 1 base from V and 5 from J; bases not matched to a gene: 11. Per the germline V gene, CDR1 is MNHEY and CDR2 is SMNVEV (reference sequence). Here the CDR3 DNA reads TGTGCCAGCAGTTTATTAGGTGCGGGAGTGAGGGACGAGCAGTACTTC. Amino acids: CASSLLGAGVRDEQYF.

This sequence joins TRBV6-5 and TRBJ2-6; D uncertain. The CDR3 runs 15 residues. V was pared by 0 bases and J by 3 bases, with 6 bases between. Germline assignment: CDR1 MNHEY and CDR2 SVGAGI. This CDR3 is CASSYSVGGANVLTF. The CDR3 DNA sequence: TGTGCCAGCAGTTACTCGGTGGGTGGGGCCAACGTCCTGACTTTC.

This sequence joins TRBV7-9 and TRBJ2-1; a possible D gene is TRBD2 (10 bases). The germline V gene has CDR1 SEHNR and CDR2 FQNEAQ (reference sequence). V lost 4 bases to trimming and J lost 8 bases, with 27 bases between them. The CDR3 spans 18 residues. As DNA, the CDR3 is TGTGCCAGCAGCTCCAGACAGGGGGGTCTAGCGGGAGCCGATGAGCAGTTCTTC. Its translation is CASSSRQGGLAGADEQFF.

The genes are TRBV19 and TRBJ1-1; perhaps TRBD1 as D (5 bases). The ends were cut back, 3 bases at V and 3 bases at J, with 17 bases in the middle. CDR1 and CDR2 from the germline V gene are LNHDA and SQIVND (reference sequence). The CDR3 is made up of 16 amino acids. Here the CDR3 reads CASSMRQIGVDTEAFF. Here the CDR3 DNA reads TGTGCCAGTAGTATGAGACAGATAGGTGTGGACACTGAAGCTTTCTTT.

In nucleotides, the CDR3 is TGTGCCAGCAGCCAAGGGACTAGCGGGGTCACAGATACGCAGTATTTT. Translating gives CASSQGTSGVTDTQYF. V gene TRBV4-2 combines with J gene TRBJ2-3, with 12 bases that match TRBD2. V gave up 1 base and J gave up 2 bases; unmatched junction bases: 1. CDR3 size: 16 residues. CDR1 LGHNA and CDR2 YNFKEQ come from the germline V gene.

V and J are TRBV11-3 and TRBJ1-1, with 8 bases fitting TRBD1. Trimming removed 3 bases from V and 6 bases from J; junction bases left unmatched: 6. Germline V gene data show CDR1 as SGHNT and CDR2 as YENEEA. The CDR3 length is 14 residues. The CDR3 DNA is TGTGCCAGCAGCTTCCGCAGGGGGCTCCCTGAAGCTTTCTTT. It encodes CASSFRRGLPEAFF.

The chain carries TRBV6-5 and TRBJ2-7, with a tentative D call TRBD2 (5 bases). The CDR3 totals 14 residues. The V end was cut by 0 bases, the J end by 10 bases, with 16 bases between. Germline loops: CDR1 MNHEY, CDR2 SVGAGI. This CDR3 is CASSYSGLAGPQYF. The CDR3 region has the DNA TGTGCCAGCAGTTACTCTGGGCTTGCGGGCCCTCAGTACTTC.

The V and J genes are TRBV7-3 and TRBJ1-1, with 9 positions matching TRBD1. The V gene's germline CDR1 is SGHTA and CDR2 FQGTGA. The CDR3 totals 15 residues. Trimming cost V 5 bases and J 1 base; bases outside gene matches: 5. CDR3 nucleotides: TGTGCCAGCAGCCTGGACAGGGGCGGGAACACTGAAGCTTTCTTT. This encodes CASSLDRGGNTEAFF.

This rearrangement joins TRBV5-4 to TRBJ2-1; no firm D call. Looked up from germline, CDR1 is SGHNT and CDR2 is YYREEE (reference sequence). V was pared by 1 base and J by 4 bases, with 12 bases between. This CDR3 comprises 15 residues. The CDR3 region has the DNA TGTGCCAGCAGCTTGCCCAAGTCCTTTTACAATGAGCAGTTCTTC. It specifies CASSLPKSFYNEQFF.

The V gene is TRBV11-2, the J gene TRBJ1-1, with 9 bases matching TRBD1. Germline V CDR1 and CDR2: SGHAT, FQNNGV. The ends lost 6 bases at V and 7 bases at J; junction bases unmatched: 12. This CDR3 comprises 15 residues. CDR3 DNA sequence: TGTGCCAGCAGGACCGGGACAGGGTTTGGCGATGAAGCTTTCTTT. Translated, it gives CASRTGTGFGDEAFF.

J is TRBJ2-5 and V is TRBV14, with D possibly TRBD2 on 5 matching bases. This CDR3 contains 14 residues. Trimming cost V 6 bases and J 4 bases, with 15 bases left between them. Germline values: CDR1 SGHDN, CDR2 FVKESK. DNA of the CDR3: TGTGCCAGCAGTGGAGGTAGAGTAGGAGAGACCCAGTACTTC. It encodes CASSGGRVGETQYF.

V is TRBV6-5 and J is TRBJ2-1; 8 nucleotides align to TRBD2. The CDR3 consists of 16 residues. V gave up 4 bases and J gave up 4 bases; unmatched junction bases: 9. CDR1 is MNHEY, CDR2 SVGAGI, per germline. The CDR3 is CASSSFLAGDYNEQFF. The CDR3 DNA sequence: TGTGCCAGCAGTTCCTTCCTAGCGGGTGATTACAATGAGCAGTTCTTC.

The chain employs TRBV29-1 and TRBJ2-2; D is possibly TRBD2 (6 bases). CDR1 SQVTM and CDR2 ANQGSEA come from the germline V gene. With 7 bases removed from V and 2 bases from J, the gap between germline ends came to 14 bases. The CDR3 runs to 14 residues. Here the CDR3 reads CSGGESVNTGELFF. The CDR3 DNA follows: TGCAGCGGCGGGGAGTCGGTAAACACCGGGGAGCTGTTTTTT.

This rearrangement joins TRBV5-1 to TRBJ1-4; D uncertain. This CDR3 comprises 15 residues. Trimming left V 0 bases short and J 5 bases short, with 11 bases between. CDR1 is SGHRS and CDR2 is YFSETQ in the germline V gene. CDR3 sequence reads: CASSLVARDNEKLFF. In DNA, the CDR3 is TGCGCCAGCAGCTTGGTTGCCAGAGACAATGAAAAACTGTTTTTT. Variable domain in full (rest from reference TRBV5-1 and TRBJ1-4): KAGVTQTPRYLIKTRGQQVTLSCSPISGHRSVSWYQQTPGQGLQFLFEYFSETQRNKGNFPGRFSGRQFSNSRSEMNVSTLELGDSALYLCASSLVARDNEKLFFGSGTQLSVL.